The rows below give T cell receptor beta chains drawn from one sample of a study of molecular identifiers for immune sequencing clone quantification. In TCRdb, the PCR reads were re-called with MiXCR into one record per CDR3 protein. This table holds over 600,000 distinct CDR3 sequences, 20% found once. Sequencing used naive CD8+ T cells from blood, with Jurkat cell RNA spiked in. These receptors all come from a human donor in good health. Some libraries in this study had Jurkat cell RNA spiked in. CDR3s include the opening cysteine and the closing phenylalanine or tryptophan. A D gene is named only where the DNA matches it firmly. A clone size is listed for some rows: how often the clone was seen (once, few, many), or a class if it is expanded.

NA,TRBJ2-1,few,TRBV12-3/TRBV12-4,CASSLHSGPELGNEQFF,TGTGCCAGCAGTTTGCATAGCGGCCCCGAGCTAGGGAATGAGCAGTTCTTC
NA,TRBJ2-1,many,TRBV29-1,CSVRLDSNEQFF,TGCAGCGTCAGATTGGACAGCAATGAGCAGTTCTTC
TRBD1,TRBJ1-4,many,TRBV6-5,CASRLRGPNEKLFF,TGTGCCAGCAGGCTCAGGGGGCCTAATGAAAAACTGTTTTTT
NA,TRBJ2-1,NA,TRBV4-1,CASSQDAGYGYNEQFF,TGCGCCAGCAGCCAAGATGCGGGTTACGGGTACAATGAGCAGTTCTTC
NA,TRBJ1-5,NA,TRBV27,CASSIAYGDFNQPQHF,TGTGCCAGCAGTATAGCATATGGGGACTTCAATCAGCCCCAGCATTTT
TRBD1,TRBJ1-4,few,TRBV12-3/TRBV12-4,CASSLEGARRGSEKLFF,TGTGCCAGCAGTTTAGAGGGGGCGCGACGTGGGAGTGAAAAACTGTTTTTT
NA,TRBJ1-1,few,TRBV10-3,CAISEWGGAEAFF,TGTGCCATCAGTGAGTGGGGGGGCGCTGAAGCTTTCTTT
NA,TRBJ2-3,many,TRBV12-3/TRBV12-4,CGSSLAPPDTQYF,TGTGGGAGTAGCCTCGCGCCCCCAGATACGCAGTATTTT
NA,TRBJ2-7,many,TRBV27,CASSFRDTYEQYF,TGTGCCAGCAGTTTCCGAGATACCTACGAGCAGTACTTC
NA,TRBJ1-1,few,TRBV29-1,CSVEWGDAEAFF,TGCAGCGTTGAATGGGGGGACGCTGAAGCTTTCTTT
NA,TRBJ2-5,many,TRBV2,CASSATKSRVGQYF,TGTGCCAGCAGCGCGACTAAATCCAGAGTGGGCCAGTACTTC
NA,TRBJ2-5,NA,TRBV4-3,CASSQVFYRGGETRYF,TGCGCCAGCAGCCAAGTTTTCTACAGGGGAGGGGAGACCCGGTACTTC
TRBD2,TRBJ2-7,NA,TRBV7-2,CASTQGVSGSYEQYF,TGTGCCAGCACCCAAGGGGTCAGCGGGAGTTACGAGCAGTACTTC
TRBD1,TRBJ2-5,few,TRBV20-1,CSARDRGQGKGTQYF,TGCAGTGCTAGAGATCGTGGACAGGGGAAAGGGACCCAGTACTTC
TRBD1,TRBJ2-7,many,TRBV29-1,CSVTGPNYEQYF,TGCAGCGTGACAGGGCCGAACTACGAGCAGTACTTC
TRBD2,TRBJ2-2,once,TRBV7-9,CASSPPGTSVGELFF,TGTGCCAGCAGTCCTCCCGGGACTAGCGTCGGGGAGCTGTTTTTT
TRBD2,TRBJ2-3,NA,TRBV6-4,CASPRLAGAIASTDTQYF,TGTGCCAGCCCTCGACTAGCGGGAGCCATCGCTAGCACAGATACGCAGTATTTT
NA,TRBJ2-2,many,TRBV6-5,CASSYEGGELFF,TGTGCCAGCAGTTACGAGGGGGGGGAGCTGTTTTTT
NA,TRBJ1-2,many,TRBV27,CASSALYVRGDNYGYTF,TGTGCCAGCAGTGCCCTATACGTCAGGGGAGATAACTATGGCTACACCTTC
NA,TRBJ2-5,many,TRBV12-3/TRBV12-4,CASSPTHGGRQETQYF,TGTGCCAGCAGTCCGACCCACGGGGGGCGTCAAGAGACCCAGTACTTC
TRBD2,TRBJ2-2,NA,TRBV6-2/TRBV6-3,CASSYVGTSGGALDTGELFF,TGTGCCAGCAGTTACGTCGGGACTAGCGGGGGGGCCTTGGACACCGGGGAGCTGTTTTTT
NA,TRBJ2-1,many,TRBV7-9,CASSLANRGEQFF,TGTGCCAGCAGCTTAGCGAATAGAGGGGAGCAGTTCTTC
TRBD2,TRBJ2-7,many,TRBV7-2,CASSLGLGSYEQYF,TGCGCCAGCAGCTTGGGACTAGGGTCCTACGAGCAGTACTTC
NA,TRBJ2-7,many,TRBV25-1,CASSELTYEQYF,TGTGCCAGCAGTGAATTGACCTACGAGCAGTACTTC
TRBD1,TRBJ2-5,many,TRBV11-2,CASSFLTGAVQETQYF,TGTGCCAGCAGCTTCCTGACAGGGGCCGTACAAGAGACCCAGTACTTC